This TCR beta chain is drawn from a study of early stage breast cancer tumors. The ends lost 1 base at V and 5 bases at J; junction bases unmatched: 17. The CDR3 runs 19 residues. Germline V gives CDR1 SGHNT, CDR2 YENEEA. This clone was counted once. The data were produced by immunoSEQ multiplex PCR, yet TCRdb's version contains in-frame clones alone and is incomplete. Here the sample spans more than 20,000 clones, 60% to 85% being singletons. J is TRBJ2-7 and V is TRBV11-3; 10 bases agree with TRBD2. The sample comprised blood. The TCR comes from a person aged 55 to 75 with breast cancer. The CDR3 DNA is TGTGCCAGCAGCTTAGGTGCCAGCCTCCTAGCGGGAGTTTGGAACGAGCAGTACTTC. This encodes CASSLGASLLAGVWNEQYF.